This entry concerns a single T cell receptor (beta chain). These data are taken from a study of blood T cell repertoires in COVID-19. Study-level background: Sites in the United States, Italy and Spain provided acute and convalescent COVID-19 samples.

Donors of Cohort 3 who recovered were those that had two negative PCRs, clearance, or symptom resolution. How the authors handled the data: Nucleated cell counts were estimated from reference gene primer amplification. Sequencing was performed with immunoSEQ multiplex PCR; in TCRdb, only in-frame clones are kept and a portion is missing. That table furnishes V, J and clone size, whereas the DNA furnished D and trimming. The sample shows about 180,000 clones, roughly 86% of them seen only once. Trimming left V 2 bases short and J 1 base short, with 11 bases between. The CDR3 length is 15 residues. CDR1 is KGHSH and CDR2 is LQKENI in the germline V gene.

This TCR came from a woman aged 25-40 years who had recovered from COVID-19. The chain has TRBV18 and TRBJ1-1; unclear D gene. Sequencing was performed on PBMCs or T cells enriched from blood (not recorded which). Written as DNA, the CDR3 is TGTGCCAGCTCACCAACCAACTCGGGGAACACTGAAGCTTTCTTT. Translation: CASSPTNSGNTEAFF.